These 5 T cell receptor beta chains were sequenced from one sample in a study of cytomegalovirus exposure and HLA in healthy donors. 60 Vbeta and 13 Jbeta primers were used in PCR. Sequencing was performed with immunoSEQ multiplex PCR; in TCRdb, only in-frame clones are kept and a portion is missing. The repertoire has about 94,000 clones, around three fifths of them found once; the top ten carry roughly 3.9%. Sequencing input: PBMCs. All receptors derive from a man aged 30-40 years in good health and CMV-seronegative.

The CDR3 coding sequence is TGTGCCAGCAGCGGGACTAGCGGGAGTACGTATGAGCAGTTCTTC. It encodes CASSGTSGSTYEQFF. The chain is built from TRBV9 and TRBJ2-1; 13 bases are a match to TRBD2. This CDR3 has 15 amino acids. Germline CDR1 reads SGDLS; CDR2 reads YYNGEE. Trimming removed 3 bases from V and 8 bases from J; junction bases left unmatched: 5.

The CDR3 DNA sequence: TGTGCCAGCTCCTCGAATGAAAAACTGTTTTTT. This sequence encodes CASSSNEKLFF. The rearrangement links TRBV19 to TRBJ1-4; D remains ambiguous. CDR1 and CDR2 from the germline V gene are LNHDA and SQIVND (reference sequence). The CDR3 sequence is 11 residues long. V was shortened by 9 bases and J by 5 bases, with 7 bases between the two germline ends.

The J gene is TRBJ2-5, the V gene TRBV29-1, with TRBD1 matching over 10 bases. V was clipped by 4 bases and J by 4 bases; unmatched bases: 0. Germline-derived CDR1 and CDR2 are SQVTM and ANQGSEA. The CDR3 loop spans 12 amino acids. The CDR3 reads CSVGDRGETQYF. The CDR3, as DNA: TGCAGCGTTGGGGACAGGGGAGAGACCCAGTACTTC. The full variable domain, rest sourced from reference TRBV29-1 and TRBJ2-5, is SAVISQKPSRDICQRGTSLTIQCQVDSQVTMMFWYRQQPGQSLTLIATANQGSEATYESGFVIDKFPISRPNLTFSTLTVSNMSPEDSSIYLCSVGDRGETQYFGPGTRLLVL.

This sequence joins TRBV19 and TRBJ1-1; D might be TRBD1 (5 bases). The CDR3 has 14 residues. Trimming cost V 3 bases and J 2 bases, with 10 bases left between them. Germline V lookup: CDR1 LNHDA, CDR2 SQIVND (reference sequence). In DNA, the CDR3 is TGTGCCAGTAGTATCCCAGGGATCAACACTGAAGCTTTCTTT. It is translated as CASSIPGINTEAFF.

The J gene is TRBJ2-3, the V gene TRBV19; D perhaps matches TRBD1 (6 bases). CDR1 and CDR2 from the germline V gene are LNHDA and SQIVND (reference sequence). Trimming left V 5 bases short and J 2 bases short, with 11 bases between. There are 14 residues in the CDR3. CDR3: CASSPDRFTDTQYF. The CDR3 DNA reads as TGTGCCAGTAGTCCGGACAGATTCACAGATACGCAGTATTTT.